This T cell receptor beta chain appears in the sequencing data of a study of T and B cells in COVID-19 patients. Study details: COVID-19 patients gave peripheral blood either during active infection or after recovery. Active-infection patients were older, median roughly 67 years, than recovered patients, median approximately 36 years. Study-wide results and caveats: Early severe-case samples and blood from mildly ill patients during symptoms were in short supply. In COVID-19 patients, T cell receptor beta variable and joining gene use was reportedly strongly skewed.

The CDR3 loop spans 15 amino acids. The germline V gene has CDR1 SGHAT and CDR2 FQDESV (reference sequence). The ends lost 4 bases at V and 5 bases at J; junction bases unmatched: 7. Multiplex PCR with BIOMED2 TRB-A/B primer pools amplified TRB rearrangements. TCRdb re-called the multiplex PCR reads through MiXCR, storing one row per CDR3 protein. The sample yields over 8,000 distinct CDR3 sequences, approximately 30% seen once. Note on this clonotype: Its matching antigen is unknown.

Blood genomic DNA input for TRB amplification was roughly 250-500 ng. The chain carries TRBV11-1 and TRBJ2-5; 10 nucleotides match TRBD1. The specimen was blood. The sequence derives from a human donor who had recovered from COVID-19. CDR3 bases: TGTGCCAGCAGCTCTTTAATGGACAGGGGGGAGACCCAGTACTTC. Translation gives CASSSLMDRGETQYF.